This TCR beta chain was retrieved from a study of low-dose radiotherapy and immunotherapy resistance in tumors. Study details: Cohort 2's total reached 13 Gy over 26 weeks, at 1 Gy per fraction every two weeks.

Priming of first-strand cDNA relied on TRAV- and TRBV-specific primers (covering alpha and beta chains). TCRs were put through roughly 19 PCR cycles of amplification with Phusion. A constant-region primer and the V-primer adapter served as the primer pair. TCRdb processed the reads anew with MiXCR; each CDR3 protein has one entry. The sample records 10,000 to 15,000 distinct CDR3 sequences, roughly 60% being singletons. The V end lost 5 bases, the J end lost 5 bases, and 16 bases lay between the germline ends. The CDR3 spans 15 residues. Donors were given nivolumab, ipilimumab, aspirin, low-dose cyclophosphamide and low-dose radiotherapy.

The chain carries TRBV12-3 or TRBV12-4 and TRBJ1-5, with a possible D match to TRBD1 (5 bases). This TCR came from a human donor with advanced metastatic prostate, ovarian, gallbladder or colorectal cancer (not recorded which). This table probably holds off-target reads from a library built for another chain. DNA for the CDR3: TGTGCCAGCAGTCCGGACAAGGGCCGTTATCAGCCCCAGCATTTT. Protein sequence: CASSPDKGRYQPQHF.